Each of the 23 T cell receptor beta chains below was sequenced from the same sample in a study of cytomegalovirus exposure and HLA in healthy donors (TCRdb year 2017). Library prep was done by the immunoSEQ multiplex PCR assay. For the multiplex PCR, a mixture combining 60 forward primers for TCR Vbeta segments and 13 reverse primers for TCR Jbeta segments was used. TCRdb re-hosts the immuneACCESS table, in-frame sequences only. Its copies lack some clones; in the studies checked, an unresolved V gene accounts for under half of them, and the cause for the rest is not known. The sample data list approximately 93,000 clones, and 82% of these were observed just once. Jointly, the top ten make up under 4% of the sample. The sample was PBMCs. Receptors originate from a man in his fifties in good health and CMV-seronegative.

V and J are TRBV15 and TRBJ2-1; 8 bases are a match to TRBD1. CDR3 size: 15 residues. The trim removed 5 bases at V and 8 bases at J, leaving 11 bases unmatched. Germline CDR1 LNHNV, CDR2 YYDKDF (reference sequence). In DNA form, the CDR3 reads TGTGCCACCAGCGGACGGACAGGGCCGGTTGATGAGCAGTTCTTC. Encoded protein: CATSGRTGPVDEQFF. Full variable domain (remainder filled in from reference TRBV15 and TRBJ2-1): DAMVIQNPRYQVTQFGKPVTLSCSQTLNHNVMYWYQQKSSQAPKLLFHYYDKDFNNEADTPDNFQSRRPNTSFCFLDIRSPGLGDTAMYLCATSGRTGPVDEQFFGPGTRLTVL.

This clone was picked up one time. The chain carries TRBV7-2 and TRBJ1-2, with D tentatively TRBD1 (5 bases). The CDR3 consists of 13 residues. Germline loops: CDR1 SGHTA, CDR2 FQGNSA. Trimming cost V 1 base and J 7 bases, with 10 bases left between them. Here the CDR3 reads CASSLDGGSGYTF. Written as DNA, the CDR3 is TGTGCCAGCAGCTTAGACGGGGGATCTGGCTACACCTTC.

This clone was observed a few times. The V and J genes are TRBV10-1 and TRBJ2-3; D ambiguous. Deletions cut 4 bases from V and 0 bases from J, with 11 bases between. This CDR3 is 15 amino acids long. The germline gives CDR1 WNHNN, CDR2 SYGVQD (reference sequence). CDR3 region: CASSARALSTDTQYF. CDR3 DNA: TGCGCCAGCAGTGCTCGAGCACTAAGCACAGATACGCAGTATTTT.

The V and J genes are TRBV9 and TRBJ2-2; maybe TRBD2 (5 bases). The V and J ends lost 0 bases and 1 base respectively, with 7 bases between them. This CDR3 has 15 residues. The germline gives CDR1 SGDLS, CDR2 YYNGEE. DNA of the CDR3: TGTGCCAGCAGCGTAGAGGCGGGGAACACCGGGGAGCTGTTTTTT. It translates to CASSVEAGNTGELFF.

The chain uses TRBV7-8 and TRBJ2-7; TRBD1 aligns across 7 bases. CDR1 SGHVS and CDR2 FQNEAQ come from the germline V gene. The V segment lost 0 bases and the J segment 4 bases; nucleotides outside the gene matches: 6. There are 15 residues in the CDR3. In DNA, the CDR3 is TGTGCCAGCAGCTTAGCTCTGGGACAGCGATACGAGCAGTACTTC. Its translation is CASSLALGQRYEQYF.

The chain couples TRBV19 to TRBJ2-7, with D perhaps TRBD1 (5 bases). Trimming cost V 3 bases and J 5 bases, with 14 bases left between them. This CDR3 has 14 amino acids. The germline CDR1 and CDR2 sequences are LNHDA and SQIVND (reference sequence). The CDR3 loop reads CASSIVQGTDEQYF. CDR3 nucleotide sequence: TGTGCCAGTAGTATTGTCCAGGGTACGGACGAGCAGTACTTC. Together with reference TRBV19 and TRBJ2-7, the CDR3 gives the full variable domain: DGGITQSPKYLFRKEGQNVTLSCEQNLNHDAMYWYRQDPGQGLRLIYYSQIVNDFQKGDIAEGYSVSREKKESFPLTVTSAQKNPTAFYLCASSIVQGTDEQYFGPGTRLTVT.

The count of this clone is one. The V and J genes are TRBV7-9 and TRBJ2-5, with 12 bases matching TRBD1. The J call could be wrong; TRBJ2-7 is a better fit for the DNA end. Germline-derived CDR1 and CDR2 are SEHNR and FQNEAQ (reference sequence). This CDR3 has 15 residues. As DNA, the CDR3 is TGTGCCAGCAGCCCGGGGACAGGGGGCTTGGACGAGCAGTACTTC. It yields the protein CASSPGTGGLDEQYF.

The CDR3 nucleotides read TGTGCCAGCAGCCCACGACACCCTTCTAACTATGGCTACACCTTC. Translating gives CASSPRHPSNYGYTF. V usage is TRBV7-2 and J usage is TRBJ1-2; D gene uncertain. CDR1 is SGHTA and CDR2 is FQGNSA in the germline V gene. V lost 5 bases and J lost 0, with 13 bases in between. CDR3 length: 15 amino acids.

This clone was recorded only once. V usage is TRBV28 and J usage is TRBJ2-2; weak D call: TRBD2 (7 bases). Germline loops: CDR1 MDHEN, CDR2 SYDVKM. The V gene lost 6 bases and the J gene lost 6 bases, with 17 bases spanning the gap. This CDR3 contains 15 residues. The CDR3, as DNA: TGTGCCAGCAGCCCCGGGGGGCTGGAAGCCGGGGAGCTGTTTTTT. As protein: CASSPGGLEAGELFF. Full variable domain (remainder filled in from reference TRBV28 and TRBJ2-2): DVKVTQSSRYLVKRTGEKVFLECVQDMDHENMFWYRQDPGLGLRLIYFSYDVKMKEKGDIPEGYSVSREKKERFSLILESASTNQTSMYLCASSPGGLEAGELFFGEGSRLTVL.

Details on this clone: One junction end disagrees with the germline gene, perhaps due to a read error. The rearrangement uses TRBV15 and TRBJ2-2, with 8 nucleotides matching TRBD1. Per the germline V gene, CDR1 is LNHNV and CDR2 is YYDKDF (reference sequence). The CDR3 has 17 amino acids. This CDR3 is CAASRDPQGARAGELFF. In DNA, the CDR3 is TGTGCCGCCAGCAGAGATCCGCAGGGGGCGCGAGCCGGGGAGCTGTTTTTT.

The CDR3 nucleotides are TGTGCCAGTACCTTGGGACTAGCGGAATACAATGAGCAGTTCTTC. Protein sequence: CASTLGLAEYNEQFF. The rearrangement links TRBV19 to TRBJ2-1; TRBD2 matches at 11 bases. The CDR3 is 15 amino acids. Germline V gene sequence: CDR1 LNHDA, CDR2 SQIVND (reference sequence). The V gene end was trimmed by 7 bases and the J gene end by 4 bases; junction bases not matched to a gene: 6.

CDR3 bases: TGCGCCAGCAGCTTGCAGGGCTTAGATGAAAAACTGTTTTTT. As protein: CASSLQGLDEKLFF. The J gene is TRBJ1-4, the V gene TRBV5-1; a possible D gene is TRBD1 (5 bases). Germline V gene data show CDR1 as SGHRS and CDR2 as YFSETQ. The CDR3 sequence is 14 residues long. Trimming took 1 base from V and 6 from J, leaving 10 bases between them.

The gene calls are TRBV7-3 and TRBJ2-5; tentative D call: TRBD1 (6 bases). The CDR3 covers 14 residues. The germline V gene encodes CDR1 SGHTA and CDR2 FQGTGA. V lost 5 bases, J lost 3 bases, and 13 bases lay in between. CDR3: CASSQQGREETQYF. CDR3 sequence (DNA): TGTGCCAGCAGCCAACAGGGTCGCGAAGAGACCCAGTACTTC.

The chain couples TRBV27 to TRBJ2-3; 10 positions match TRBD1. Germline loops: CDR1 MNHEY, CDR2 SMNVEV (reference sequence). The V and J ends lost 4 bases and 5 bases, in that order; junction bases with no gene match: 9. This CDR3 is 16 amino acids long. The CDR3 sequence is CASSSGQGIFVDTQYF. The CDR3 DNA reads TGTGCCAGCAGTTCGGGACAGGGGATATTTGTAGATACGCAGTATTTT.

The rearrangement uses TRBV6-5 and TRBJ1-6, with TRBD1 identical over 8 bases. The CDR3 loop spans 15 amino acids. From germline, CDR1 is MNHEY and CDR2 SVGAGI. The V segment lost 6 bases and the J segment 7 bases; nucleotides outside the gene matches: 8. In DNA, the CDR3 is TGTGCCAGCAGCAAACGACAGGGGATCAATTCACCCCTCCACTTT. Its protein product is CASSKRQGINSPLHF.

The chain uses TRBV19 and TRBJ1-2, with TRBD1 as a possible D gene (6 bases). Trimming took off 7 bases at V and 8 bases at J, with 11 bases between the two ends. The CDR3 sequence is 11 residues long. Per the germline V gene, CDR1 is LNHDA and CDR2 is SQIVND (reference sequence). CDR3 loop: CASNWGHGYTF. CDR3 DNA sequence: TGTGCCAGTAACTGGGGACACGGCTACACCTTC.

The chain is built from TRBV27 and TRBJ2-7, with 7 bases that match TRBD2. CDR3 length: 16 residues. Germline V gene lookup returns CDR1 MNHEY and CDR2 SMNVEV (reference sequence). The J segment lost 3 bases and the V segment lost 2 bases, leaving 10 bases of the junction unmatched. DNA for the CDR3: TGTGCCAGCAGTTTAACTAGCGATCTAAGTAACTACGAGCAGTACTTC. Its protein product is CASSLTSDLSNYEQYF.

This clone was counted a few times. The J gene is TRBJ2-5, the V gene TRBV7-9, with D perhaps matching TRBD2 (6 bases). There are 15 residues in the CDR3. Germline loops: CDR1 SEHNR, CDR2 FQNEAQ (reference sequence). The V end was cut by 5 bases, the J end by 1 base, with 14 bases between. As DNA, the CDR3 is TGTGCCAGCAGCCACCCCGGGACTCCCCAAGAGACCCAGTACTTC. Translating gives CASSHPGTPQETQYF.

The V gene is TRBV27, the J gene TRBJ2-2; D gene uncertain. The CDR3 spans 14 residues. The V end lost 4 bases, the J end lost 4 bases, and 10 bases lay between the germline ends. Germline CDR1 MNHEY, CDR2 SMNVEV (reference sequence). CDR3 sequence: CASSWAASTGELFF. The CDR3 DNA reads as TGTGCCAGCAGTTGGGCAGCCAGCACCGGGGAGCTGTTTTTT.

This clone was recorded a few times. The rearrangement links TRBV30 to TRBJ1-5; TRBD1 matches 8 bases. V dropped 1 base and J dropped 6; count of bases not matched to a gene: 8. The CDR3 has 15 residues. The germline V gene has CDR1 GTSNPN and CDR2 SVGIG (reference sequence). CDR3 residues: CAWSGTGSGGQPQHF. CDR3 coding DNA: TGTGCCTGGAGTGGGACAGGGTCCGGGGGTCAGCCCCAGCATTTT.

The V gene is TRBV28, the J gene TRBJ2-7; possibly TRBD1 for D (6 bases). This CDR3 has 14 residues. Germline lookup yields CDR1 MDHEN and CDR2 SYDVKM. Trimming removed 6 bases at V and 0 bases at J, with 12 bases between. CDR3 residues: CASSQTGLSYEQYF. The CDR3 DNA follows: TGTGCCAGCAGCCAGACAGGCCTCTCCTACGAGCAGTACTTC.

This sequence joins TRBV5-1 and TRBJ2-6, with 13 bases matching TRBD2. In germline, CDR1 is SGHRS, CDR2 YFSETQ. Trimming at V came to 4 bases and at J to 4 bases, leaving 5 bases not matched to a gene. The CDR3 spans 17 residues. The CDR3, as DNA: TGCGCCAGCAGCACACTAGCGGGAGGGTTAGGGGCCAACGTCCTGACTTTC. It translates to CASSTLAGGLGANVLTF.

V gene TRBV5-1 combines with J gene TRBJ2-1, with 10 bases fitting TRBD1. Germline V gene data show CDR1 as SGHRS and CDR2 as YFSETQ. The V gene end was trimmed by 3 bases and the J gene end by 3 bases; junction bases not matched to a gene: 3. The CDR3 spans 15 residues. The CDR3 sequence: CASSSRDRGYNEQFF. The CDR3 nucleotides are TGCGCCAGCAGCTCCCGGGACAGGGGCTACAATGAGCAGTTCTTC. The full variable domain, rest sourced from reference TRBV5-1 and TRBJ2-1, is KAGVTQTPRYLIKTRGQQVTLSCSPISGHRSVSWYQQTPGQGLQFLFEYFSETQRNKGNFPGRFSGRQFSNSRSEMNVSTLELGDSALYLCASSSRDRGYNEQFFGPGTRLTVL.